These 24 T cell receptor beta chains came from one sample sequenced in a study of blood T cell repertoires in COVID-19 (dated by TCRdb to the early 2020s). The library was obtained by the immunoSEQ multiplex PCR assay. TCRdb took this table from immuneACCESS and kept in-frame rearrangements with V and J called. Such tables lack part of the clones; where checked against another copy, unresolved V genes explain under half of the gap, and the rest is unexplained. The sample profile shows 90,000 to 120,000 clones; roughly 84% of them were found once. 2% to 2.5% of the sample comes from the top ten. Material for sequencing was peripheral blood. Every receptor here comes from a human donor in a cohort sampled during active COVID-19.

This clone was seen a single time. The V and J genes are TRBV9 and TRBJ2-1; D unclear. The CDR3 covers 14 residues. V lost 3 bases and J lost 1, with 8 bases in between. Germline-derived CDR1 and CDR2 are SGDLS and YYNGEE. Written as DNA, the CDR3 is TGTGCCAGCAGCGAGAGTTCGTCCTACAATGAGCAGTTCTTC. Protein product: CASSESSSYNEQFF.

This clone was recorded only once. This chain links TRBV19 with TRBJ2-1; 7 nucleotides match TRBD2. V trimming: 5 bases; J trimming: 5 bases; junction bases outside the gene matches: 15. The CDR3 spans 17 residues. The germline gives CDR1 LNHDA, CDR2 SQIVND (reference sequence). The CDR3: CASSPFPGGTLNNEQFF. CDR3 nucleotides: TGTGCCAGTAGTCCTTTTCCCGGGGGGACCCTTAACAATGAGCAGTTCTTC.

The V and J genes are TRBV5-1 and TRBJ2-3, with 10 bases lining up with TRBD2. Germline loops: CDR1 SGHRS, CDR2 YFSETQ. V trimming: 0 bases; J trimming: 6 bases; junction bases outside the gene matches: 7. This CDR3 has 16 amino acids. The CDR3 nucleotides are TGCGCCAGCAGCTTGGACTCTAGCGGGAGCCCCGATACGCAGTATTTT. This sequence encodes CASSLDSSGSPDTQYF.

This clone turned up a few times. The DNA of the CDR3 is TGTGCCAGCAGTTTCGGGGGTCTCAACACTGAAGCTTTCTTT. Amino acids: CASSFGGLNTEAFF. The V and J genes are TRBV27 and TRBJ1-1, with D possibly TRBD1 on 5 matching bases. The ends were cut back, 3 bases at V and 2 bases at J, with 10 bases in the middle. The germline V gene has CDR1 MNHEY and CDR2 SMNVEV (reference sequence). This CDR3 contains 14 residues.

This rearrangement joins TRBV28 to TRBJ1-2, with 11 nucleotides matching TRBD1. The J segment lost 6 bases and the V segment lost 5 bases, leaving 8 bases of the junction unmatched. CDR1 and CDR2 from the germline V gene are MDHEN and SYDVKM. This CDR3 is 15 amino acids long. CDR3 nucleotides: TGTGCCAGCAGTCCCCCGGGACAGGGGGGTAATGGCTACACCTTC. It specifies CASSPPGQGGNGYTF.

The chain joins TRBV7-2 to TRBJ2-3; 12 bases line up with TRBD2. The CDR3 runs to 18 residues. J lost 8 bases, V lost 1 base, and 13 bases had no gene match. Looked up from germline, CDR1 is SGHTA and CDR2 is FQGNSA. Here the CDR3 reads CASSLEGLAGGVFFTQYF. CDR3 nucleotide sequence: TGTGCCAGCAGCTTAGAGGGCCTAGCGGGGGGGGTTTTTTTTACGCAGTATTTT.

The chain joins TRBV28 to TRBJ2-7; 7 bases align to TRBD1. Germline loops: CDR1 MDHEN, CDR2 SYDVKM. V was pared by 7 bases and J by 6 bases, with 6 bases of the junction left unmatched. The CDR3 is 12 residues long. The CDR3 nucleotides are TGTGCCAGCACCCTGACAGGGACCGAGCAGTACTTC. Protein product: CASTLTGTEQYF.

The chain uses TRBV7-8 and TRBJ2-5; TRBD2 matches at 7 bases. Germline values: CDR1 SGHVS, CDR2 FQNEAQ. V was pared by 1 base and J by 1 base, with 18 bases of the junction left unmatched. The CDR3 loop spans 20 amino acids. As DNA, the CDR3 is TGTGCCAGCAGCTTAGAGCTCCTTAGCGGGTCCCTTCTCGGCCAAGAGACCCAGTACTTC. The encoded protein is CASSLELLSGSLLGQETQYF.

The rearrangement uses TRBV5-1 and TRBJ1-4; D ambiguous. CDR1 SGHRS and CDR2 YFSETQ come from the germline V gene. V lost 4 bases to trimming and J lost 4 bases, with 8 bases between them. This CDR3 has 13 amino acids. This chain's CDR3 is CASSREGNEKLFF. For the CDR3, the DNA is TGCGCCAGCAGCAGGGAGGGTAATGAAAAACTGTTTTTT.

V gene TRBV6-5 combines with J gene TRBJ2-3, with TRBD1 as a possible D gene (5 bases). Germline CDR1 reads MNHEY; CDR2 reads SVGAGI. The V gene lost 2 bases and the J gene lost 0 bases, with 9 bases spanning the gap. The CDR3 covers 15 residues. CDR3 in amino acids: CASSYAGISTDTQYF. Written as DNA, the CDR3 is TGTGCCAGCAGTTACGCAGGGATTAGCACAGATACGCAGTATTTT.

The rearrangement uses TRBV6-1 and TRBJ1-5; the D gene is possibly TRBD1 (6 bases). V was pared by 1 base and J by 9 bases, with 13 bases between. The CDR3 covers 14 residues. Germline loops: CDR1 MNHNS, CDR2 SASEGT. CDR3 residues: CASSEGGGLVPQHF. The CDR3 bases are TGTGCCAGCAGTGAAGGGGGGGGGCTCGTGCCCCAGCATTTT.

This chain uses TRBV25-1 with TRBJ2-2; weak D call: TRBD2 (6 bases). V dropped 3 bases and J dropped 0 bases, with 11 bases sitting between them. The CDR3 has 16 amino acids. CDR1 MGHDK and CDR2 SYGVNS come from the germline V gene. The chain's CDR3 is CASSERGRSNTGELFF. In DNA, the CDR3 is TGTGCCAGCAGTGAGCGGGGCAGATCGAACACCGGGGAGCTGTTTTTT.

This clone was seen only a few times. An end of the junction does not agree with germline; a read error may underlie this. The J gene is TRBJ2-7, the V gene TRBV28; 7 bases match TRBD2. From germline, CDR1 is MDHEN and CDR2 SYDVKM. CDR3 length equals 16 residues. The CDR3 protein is CASSLLGGQATYEQYF. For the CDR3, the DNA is TGTGCCAGCAGCTTATTGGGAGGGCAGGCTACCTACGAGCAGTACTTC.

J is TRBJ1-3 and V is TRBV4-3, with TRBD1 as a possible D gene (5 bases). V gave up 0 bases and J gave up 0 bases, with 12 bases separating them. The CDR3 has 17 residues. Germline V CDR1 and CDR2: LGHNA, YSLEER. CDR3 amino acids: CASSQEVGQNSGNTIYF. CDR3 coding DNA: TGCGCCAGCAGCCAAGAAGTGGGGCAAAACTCTGGAAACACCATATATTTT.

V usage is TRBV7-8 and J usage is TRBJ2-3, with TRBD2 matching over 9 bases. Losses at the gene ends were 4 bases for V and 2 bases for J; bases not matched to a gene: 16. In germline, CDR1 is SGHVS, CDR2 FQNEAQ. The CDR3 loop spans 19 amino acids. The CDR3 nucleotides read TGTGCCAGCAGCTCCCGTGGGCCCTGGGGACTAGCCGACACAGATACGCAGTATTTT. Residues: CASSSRGPWGLADTDTQYF.

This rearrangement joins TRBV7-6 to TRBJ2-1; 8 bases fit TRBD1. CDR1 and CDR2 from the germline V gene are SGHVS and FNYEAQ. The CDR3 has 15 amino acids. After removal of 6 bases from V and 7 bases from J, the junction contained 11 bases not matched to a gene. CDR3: CASSLGQGPSNEQFF. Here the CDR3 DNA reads TGTGCCAGCAGTCTAGGACAGGGCCCTTCGAATGAGCAGTTCTTC.

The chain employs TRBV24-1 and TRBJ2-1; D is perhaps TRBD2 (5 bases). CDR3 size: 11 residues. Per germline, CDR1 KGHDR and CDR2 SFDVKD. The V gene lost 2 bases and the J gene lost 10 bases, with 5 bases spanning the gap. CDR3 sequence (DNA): TGTGCCACCAGTGATTGGAGGGAGCAGTTCTTC. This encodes CATSDWREQFF.

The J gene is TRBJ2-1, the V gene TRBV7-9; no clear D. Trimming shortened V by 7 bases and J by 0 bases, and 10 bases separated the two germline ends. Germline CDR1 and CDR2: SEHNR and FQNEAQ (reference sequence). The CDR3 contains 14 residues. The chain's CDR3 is CASTLESSYNEQFF. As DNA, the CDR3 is TGTGCCAGCACCTTGGAGAGCTCCTACAATGAGCAGTTCTTC.

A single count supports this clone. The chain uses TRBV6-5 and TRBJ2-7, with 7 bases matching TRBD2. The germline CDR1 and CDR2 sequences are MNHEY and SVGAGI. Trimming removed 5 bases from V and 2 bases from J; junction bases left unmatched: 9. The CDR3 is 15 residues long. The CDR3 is CASSPGGSLPYEQYF. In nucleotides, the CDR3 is TGTGCCAGCAGTCCCGGCGGGAGCCTCCCCTACGAGCAGTACTTC.

CDR3 region: CASSRPFGGPDTQYF. Written as DNA, the CDR3 is TGCGCCAGCAGCCGGCCCTTCGGGGGTCCAGATACGCAGTATTTT. The V call is TRBV4-1, the J call TRBJ2-3; D perhaps matches TRBD2 (6 bases). The CDR3 has 15 residues. Germline V gene sequence: CDR1 MGHRA, CDR2 YSYEKL. V was cut by 4 bases and J by 4 bases, with 15 bases left in between.

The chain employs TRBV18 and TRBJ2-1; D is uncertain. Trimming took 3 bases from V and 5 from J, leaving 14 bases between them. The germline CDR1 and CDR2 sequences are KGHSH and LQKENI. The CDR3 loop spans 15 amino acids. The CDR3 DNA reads TGTGCCAGCTCACCGGTAGCCTATTTAAACAATGAGCAGTTCTTC. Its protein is CASSPVAYLNNEQFF. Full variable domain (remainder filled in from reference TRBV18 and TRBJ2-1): NAGVMQNPRHLVRRRGQEARLRCSPMKGHSHVYWYRQLPEEGLKFMVYLQKENIIDESGMPKERFSAEFPKEGPSILRIQQVVRGDSAAYFCASSPVAYLNNEQFFGPGTRLTVL.

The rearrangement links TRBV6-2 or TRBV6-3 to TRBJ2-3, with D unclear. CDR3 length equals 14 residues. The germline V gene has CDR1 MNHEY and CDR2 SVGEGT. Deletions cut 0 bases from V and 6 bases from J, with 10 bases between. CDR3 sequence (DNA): TGTGCCAGCAGTTACTCGGCTCCGTCCGATACGCAGTATTTT. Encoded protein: CASSYSAPSDTQYF.

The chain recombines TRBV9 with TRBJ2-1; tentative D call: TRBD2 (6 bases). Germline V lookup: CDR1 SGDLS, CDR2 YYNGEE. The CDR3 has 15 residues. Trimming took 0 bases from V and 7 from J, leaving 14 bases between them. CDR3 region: CASSVDGGGWNEQFF. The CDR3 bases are TGTGCCAGCAGCGTAGACGGGGGTGGTTGGAATGAGCAGTTCTTC.

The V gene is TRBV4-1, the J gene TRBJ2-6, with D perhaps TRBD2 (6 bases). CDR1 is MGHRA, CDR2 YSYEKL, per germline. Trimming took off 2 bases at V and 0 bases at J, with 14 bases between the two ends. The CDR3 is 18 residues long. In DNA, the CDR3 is TGCGCCAGCAGCCAAACCCCTAGGGGAGGCTCTGGGGCCAACGTCCTGACTTTC. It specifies CASSQTPRGGSGANVLTF.